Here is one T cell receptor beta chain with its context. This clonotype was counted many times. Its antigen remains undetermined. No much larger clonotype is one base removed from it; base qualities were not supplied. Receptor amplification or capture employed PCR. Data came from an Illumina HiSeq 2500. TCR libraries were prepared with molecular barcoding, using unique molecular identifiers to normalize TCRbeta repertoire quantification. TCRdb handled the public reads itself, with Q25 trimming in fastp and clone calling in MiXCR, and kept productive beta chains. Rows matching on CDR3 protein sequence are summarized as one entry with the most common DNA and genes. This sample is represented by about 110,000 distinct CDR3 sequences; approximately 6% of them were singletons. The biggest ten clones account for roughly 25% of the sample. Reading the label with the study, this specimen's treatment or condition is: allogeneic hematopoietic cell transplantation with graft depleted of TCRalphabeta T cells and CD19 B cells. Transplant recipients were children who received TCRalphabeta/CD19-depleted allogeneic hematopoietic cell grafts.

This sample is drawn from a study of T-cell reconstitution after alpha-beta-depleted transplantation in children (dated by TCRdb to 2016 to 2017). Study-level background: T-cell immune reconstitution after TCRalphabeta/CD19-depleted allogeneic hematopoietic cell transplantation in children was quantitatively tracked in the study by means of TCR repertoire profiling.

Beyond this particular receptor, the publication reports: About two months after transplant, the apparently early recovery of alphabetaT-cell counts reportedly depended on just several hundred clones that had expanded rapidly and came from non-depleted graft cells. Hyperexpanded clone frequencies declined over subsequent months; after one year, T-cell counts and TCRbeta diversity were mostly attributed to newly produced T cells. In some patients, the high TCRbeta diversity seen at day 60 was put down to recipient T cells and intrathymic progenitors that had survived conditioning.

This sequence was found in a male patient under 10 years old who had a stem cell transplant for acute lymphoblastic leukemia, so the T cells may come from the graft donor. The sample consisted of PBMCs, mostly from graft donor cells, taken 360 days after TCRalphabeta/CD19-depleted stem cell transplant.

The nucleotides read TGTGCCAGCAGCTGGGGGACCTACAATGAGCAGTTCTTC. Its translation is CASSWGTYNEQFF. The rearrangement combines TRBV5-6 with TRBJ2-1; the D call could be TRBD1 or TRBD2, with each sharing 5 bases. CDR1 SGHDT and CDR2 YYEEEE are derived from the germline V gene. V is shortened by 3 bases, J by 2 bases, and the region joining them spans 6 bases. There are 13 amino acids in the CDR3, from cysteine to phenylalanine inclusive. Only the CDR3 portion is preserved as DNA: 39 bases, with reading frame beginning at the first base.